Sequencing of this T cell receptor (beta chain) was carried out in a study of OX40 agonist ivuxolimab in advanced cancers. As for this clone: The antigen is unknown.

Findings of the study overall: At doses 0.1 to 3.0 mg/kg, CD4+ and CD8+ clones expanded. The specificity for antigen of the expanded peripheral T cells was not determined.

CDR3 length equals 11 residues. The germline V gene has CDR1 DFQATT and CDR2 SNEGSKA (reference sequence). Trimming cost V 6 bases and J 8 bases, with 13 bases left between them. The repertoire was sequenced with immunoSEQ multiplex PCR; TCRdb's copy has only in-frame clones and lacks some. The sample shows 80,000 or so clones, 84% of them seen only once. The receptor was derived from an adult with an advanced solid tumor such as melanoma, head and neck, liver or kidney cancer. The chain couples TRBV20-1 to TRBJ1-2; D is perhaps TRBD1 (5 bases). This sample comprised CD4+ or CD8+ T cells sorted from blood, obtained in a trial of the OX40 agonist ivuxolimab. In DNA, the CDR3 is TGCAGTGCAAGGGAAAGGGGAGGCTACACCTTC. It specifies CSARERGGYTF.